The T cell receptor (beta chain) described here comes from a study of T-cell reconstitution after alpha-beta-depleted transplantation in children. TCRbeta library construction was performed incorporating unique molecular identifiers. In TCRdb, the PCR reads were re-called with MiXCR into one record per CDR3 protein. This repertoire shows around 360,000 distinct CDR3 sequences, 10% found once; its top ten account for around 2.4%. With V trimmed by 6 bases and J by 0 bases, 8 bases remained unmatched. CDR1 SEHNR and CDR2 FQNEAQ come from the germline V gene (reference sequence). The CDR3 contains 16 residues. This clonotype has only a few counts.

The sequence was collected from a human donor who donated a stem cell graft to a child with acute lymphoblastic leukemia. V gene TRBV7-9 combines with J gene TRBJ1-3; 7 bases map to TRBD1. Sequences were derived from PBMCs from the stem cell graft donor, sampled from the stem cell graft. The CDR3 reads CASSFGTANSGNTIYF. The DNA for the CDR3 is TGTGCCAGCAGTTTCGGGACAGCCAACTCTGGAAACACCATATATTTT.